Below are 9 T cell receptor beta chains sequenced from a single sample in a study of monozygotic twins with inflammatory bowel disease. TCRdb reprocessed the 5' RACE reads; each CDR3 protein has one entry and no DNA is given. The sample includes 350,000 to 550,000 distinct CDR3 sequences. Material: blood. The receptors shown here come from a human donor with ulcerative colitis or Crohn's disease, or a healthy co-twin of an affected twin (not recorded which).

The V call is TRBV7-2, the J call TRBJ1-1; the D call of TRBD1 rests on TCRdb alone, since no DNA is present to check it. Germline CDR1 reads SGHTA; CDR2 reads FQGNSA. The CDR3 has 14 amino acids. The CDR3 sequence is CASSHDRGNTEAFF.

The genes are TRBV11-2 and TRBJ1-1. This CDR3 region has 14 residues. CDR1 and CDR2 from the germline V gene are SGHAT and FQNNGV. This CDR3 is CASSLTDTNTEAFF.

The chain has TRBV20-1 and TRBJ1-2; the D call of TRBD1 rests on TCRdb alone, since no DNA is present to check it. The CDR3 contains 11 residues. CDR1 and CDR2 (germline): DFQATT, SNEGSKA (reference sequence). The chain's CDR3 is CSTQGVNGYTF.

This rearrangement joins TRBV5-1 to TRBJ1-1; the D call from TCRdb, TRBD1, cannot be confirmed without DNA. In germline, CDR1 is SGHRS, CDR2 YFSETQ. CDR3 length: 12 residues. The chain's CDR3 is CASSRDRDEAFF.

The chain joins TRBV18 to TRBJ1-2. Germline loops: CDR1 KGHSH, CDR2 LQKENI. The length of the CDR3 is 12 residues. The chain's CDR3 is CASSPPERGYTF.

The V and J genes are TRBV18 and TRBJ1-1; TCRdb returns TRBD1, unconfirmable since there is no DNA. The germline V gene has CDR1 KGHSH and CDR2 LQKENI. The CDR3 loop spans 15 amino acids. CDR3 loop: CASSREQGPNTEAFF.

This chain connects TRBV3-1 to TRBJ1-2; TCRdb proposes TRBD1, but this gene call is untestable without DNA. Germline assignment: CDR1 LGHDT and CDR2 YNNKEL (reference sequence). The CDR3 is 15 residues long. CDR3: CASSPPDRGGYGYTF.

The rearrangement uses TRBV7-9 and TRBJ1-2. The CDR3 has 14 amino acids. Germline-derived CDR1 and CDR2 are SEHNR and FQNEAQ (reference sequence). CDR3 loop: CASSSPDSYYGYTF.

The J gene is TRBJ2-5, the V gene TRBV9; the D call of TRBD1 rests on TCRdb alone, since no DNA is present to check it. This CDR3 is 12 amino acids long. Germline CDR1 is SGDLS and CDR2 is YYNGEE. This CDR3 reads CASNTGEATQYF.